The T cell receptor beta chain described here comes from a study of tumor and adjacent non-tumor tissue in lung cancer. A modified ARM-PCR protocol with three rounds of nested PCR amplified TCRbeta. In TCRdb, the multiplex PCR reads were re-called with MiXCR into one record per CDR3 protein. In the table there are 70,000 to 90,000 distinct CDR3 sequences, nearly 70% of which are singletons. RNA was extracted from bulk tissue without any cell sorting. This non-tumor lung sample came from over 3 cm beyond the tumor edge. V was trimmed by 3 bases and J by 0 bases, leaving 9 bases between them. The CDR3 is 16 residues long. Germline loops: CDR1 WSHSY, CDR2 SAAADI. This clonotype has at least ten counts.

This receptor was taken from a woman in her fifties or sixties with non-small cell lung cancer. The chain links TRBV10-2 to TRBJ2-6; no definite D call. The sample comprised distant non-tumor lung tissue. Here the CDR3 reads CASSDWKSSGANVLTF. The DNA for the CDR3 is TGCGCCAGCAGTGATTGGAAAAGCTCTGGGGCCAACGTCCTGACTTTC.